This T cell receptor beta chain emerged from a study of T-cell memory formation after mild COVID-19. The 5'RACE method, run with constant-segment primers, produced TCR alpha and TCR beta cDNA libraries (carrying sample barcodes and UMIs). One entry per CDR3 protein results from TCRdb running MiXCR on the 5' RACE reads. Of some 310,000 distinct CDR3 sequences in the sample, roughly 20% are singletons; the top ten hold over 20%. V shed 7 bases, J shed 5 bases, and the junction held 6 bases outside the gene matches. This CDR3 is built from 13 residues. CDR1 is SQVTM and CDR2 is ANQGSEA in the germline V gene.

This chain joins TRBV29-1 and TRBJ2-5, with 11 bases that match TRBD2. This sequence originates from a man between 18 and 29 years old who had mild COVID-19 (a few samples of this study predate the infection). Cell type and time point are not known. Sequencing input: PBMCs or a T cell subset sorted from them (not recorded which). CDR3 in DNA: TGCAGCGGATTAGCGGGGGGGCGGGAGACCCAGTACTTC. Translated, it gives CSGLAGGRETQYF.